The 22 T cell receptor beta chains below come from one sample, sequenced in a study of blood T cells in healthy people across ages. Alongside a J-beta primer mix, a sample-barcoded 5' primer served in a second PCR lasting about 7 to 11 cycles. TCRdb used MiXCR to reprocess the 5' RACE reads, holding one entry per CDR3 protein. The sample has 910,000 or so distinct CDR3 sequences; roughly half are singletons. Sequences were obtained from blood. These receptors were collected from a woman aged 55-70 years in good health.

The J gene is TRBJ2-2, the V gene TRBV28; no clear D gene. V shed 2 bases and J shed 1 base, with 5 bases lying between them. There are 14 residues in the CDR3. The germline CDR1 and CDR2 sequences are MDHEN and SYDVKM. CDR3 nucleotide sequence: TGTGCCAGCAGTTTAGCCCAGAACACCGGGGAGCTGTTTTTT. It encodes CASSLAQNTGELFF.

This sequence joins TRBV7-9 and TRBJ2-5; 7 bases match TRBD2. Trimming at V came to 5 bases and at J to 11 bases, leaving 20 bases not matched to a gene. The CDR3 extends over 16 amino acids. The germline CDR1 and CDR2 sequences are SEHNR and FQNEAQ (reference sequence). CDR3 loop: CASSPRLAPAGREQYF. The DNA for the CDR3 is TGTGCCAGCAGCCCGAGACTAGCCCCGGCGGGTCGAGAGCAGTACTTC.

The CDR3 sequence is CASSHSDRTYEQYF. CDR3 nucleotide sequence: TGTGCCAGCAGCCATTCGGACAGAACCTACGAGCAGTACTTC. The chain has TRBV3-1 and TRBJ2-7, with D perhaps TRBD1 (6 bases). From germline, CDR1 is LGHDT and CDR2 YNNKEL (reference sequence). The CDR3 is 14 residues long. Trimming stripped 3 bases from V and 2 bases from J, with 11 bases between.

The CDR3 spells CASRSMGNIQYF. CDR3 nucleotide sequence: TGTGCCAGCAGATCGATGGGCAACATTCAGTACTTC. The chain carries TRBV5-6 and TRBJ2-4, with no clear D. This CDR3 comprises 12 residues. The germline CDR1 and CDR2 sequences are SGHDT and YYEEEE. The V gene lost 5 bases and the J gene lost 7 bases, with 10 bases spanning the gap.

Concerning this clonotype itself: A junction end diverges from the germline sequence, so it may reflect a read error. The CDR3 nucleotides are TGTGCCAGCAGTAGAACCGGGACTAGCGCAGATACGCTGTATTTT. This codes for CASSRTGTSADTLYF. The rearrangement links TRBV6-2 or TRBV6-3 to TRBJ2-3; 10 positions agree with TRBD2. The CDR3 runs to 15 residues. The germline V gene has CDR1 MNHEY and CDR2 SVGEGT.

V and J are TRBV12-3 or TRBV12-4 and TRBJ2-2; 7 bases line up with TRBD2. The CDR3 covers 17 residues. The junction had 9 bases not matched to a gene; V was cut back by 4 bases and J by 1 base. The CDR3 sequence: CASSYTWSGGNTGELFF. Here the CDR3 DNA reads TGTGCCAGCAGTTACACCTGGTCGGGGGGGAACACCGGGGAGCTGTTTTTT.

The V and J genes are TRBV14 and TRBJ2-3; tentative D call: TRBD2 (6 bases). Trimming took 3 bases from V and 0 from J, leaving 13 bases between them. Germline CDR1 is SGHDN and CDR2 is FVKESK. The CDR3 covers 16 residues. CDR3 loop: CASSQNGGISTDTQYF. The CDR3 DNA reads TGTGCCAGCAGCCAGAACGGAGGGATTAGCACAGATACGCAGTATTTT.

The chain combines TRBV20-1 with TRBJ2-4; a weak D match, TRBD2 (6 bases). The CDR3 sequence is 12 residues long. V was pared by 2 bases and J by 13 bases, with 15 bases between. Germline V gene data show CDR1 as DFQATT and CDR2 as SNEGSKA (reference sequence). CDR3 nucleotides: TGCAGTGCTAGACTTCCTAGCGTCGCCCAGTACTTC. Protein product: CSARLPSVAQYF.

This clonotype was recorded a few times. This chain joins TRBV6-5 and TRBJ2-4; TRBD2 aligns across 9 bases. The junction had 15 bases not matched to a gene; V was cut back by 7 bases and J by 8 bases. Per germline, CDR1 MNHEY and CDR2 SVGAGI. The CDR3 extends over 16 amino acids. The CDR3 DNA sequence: TGTGCCAGCACCATTTCCGTGCCTAGCGGGAATGACATTCAGTACTTC. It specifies CASTISVPSGNDIQYF.

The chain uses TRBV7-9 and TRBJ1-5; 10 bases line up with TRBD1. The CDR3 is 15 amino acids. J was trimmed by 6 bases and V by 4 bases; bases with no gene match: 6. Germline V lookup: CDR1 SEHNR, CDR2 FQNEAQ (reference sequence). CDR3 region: CASSSGQGESQPQHF. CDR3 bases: TGTGCCAGCAGCTCCGGACAGGGGGAGAGTCAGCCCCAGCATTTT.

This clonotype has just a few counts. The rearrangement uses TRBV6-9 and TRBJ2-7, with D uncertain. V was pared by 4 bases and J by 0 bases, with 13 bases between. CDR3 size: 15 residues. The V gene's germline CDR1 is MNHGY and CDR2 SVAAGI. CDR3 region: CASSSTAIGSYEQYF. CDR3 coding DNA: TGTGCCAGCAGTTCAACAGCTATAGGCTCCTACGAGCAGTACTTC.

CDR3 in amino acids: CASSTIGPHNEQFF. The CDR3 bases are TGTGCCAGCAGCACTATCGGCCCGCACAATGAGCAGTTCTTC. V usage is TRBV11-2 and J usage is TRBJ2-1, with no clear D. V was clipped by 5 bases and J by 5 bases, with 13 bases between them. Germline V gene lookup returns CDR1 SGHAT and CDR2 FQNNGV. This CDR3 is built from 14 residues.

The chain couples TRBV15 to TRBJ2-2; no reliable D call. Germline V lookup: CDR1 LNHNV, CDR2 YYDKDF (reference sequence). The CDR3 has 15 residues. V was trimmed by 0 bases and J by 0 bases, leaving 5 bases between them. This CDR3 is CATSREFANTGELFF. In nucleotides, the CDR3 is TGTGCCACCAGCAGAGAGTTCGCGAACACCGGGGAGCTGTTTTTT.

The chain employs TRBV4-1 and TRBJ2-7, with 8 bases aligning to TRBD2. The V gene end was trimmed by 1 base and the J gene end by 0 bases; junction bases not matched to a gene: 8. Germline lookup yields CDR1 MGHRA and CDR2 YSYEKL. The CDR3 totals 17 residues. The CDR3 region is CASSQGTLADTSYEQYF. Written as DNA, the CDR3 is TGCGCCAGCAGCCAAGGTACACTAGCGGACACCTCCTACGAGCAGTACTTC.

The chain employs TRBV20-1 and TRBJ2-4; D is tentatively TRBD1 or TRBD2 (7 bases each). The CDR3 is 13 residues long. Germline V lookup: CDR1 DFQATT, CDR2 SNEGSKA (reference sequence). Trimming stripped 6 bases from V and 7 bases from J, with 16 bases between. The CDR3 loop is CSASTGRGNIQYF. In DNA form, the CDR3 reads TGCAGTGCCTCGACAGGGCGGGGGAACATTCAGTACTTC.

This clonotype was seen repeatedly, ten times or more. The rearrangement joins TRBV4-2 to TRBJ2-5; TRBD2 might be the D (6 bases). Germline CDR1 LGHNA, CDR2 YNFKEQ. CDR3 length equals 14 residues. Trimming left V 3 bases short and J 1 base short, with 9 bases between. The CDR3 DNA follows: TGTGCCAGCAGCCAGGAGGGATTCCAAGAGACCCAGTACTTC. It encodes CASSQEGFQETQYF.

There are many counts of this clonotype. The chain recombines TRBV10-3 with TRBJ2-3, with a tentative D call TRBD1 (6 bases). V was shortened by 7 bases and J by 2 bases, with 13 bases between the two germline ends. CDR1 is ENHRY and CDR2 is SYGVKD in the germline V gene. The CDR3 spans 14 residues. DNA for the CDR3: TGTGCCATCAAAGGGTCGGGACACACAGATACGCAGTATTTT. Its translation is CAIKGSGHTDTQYF.

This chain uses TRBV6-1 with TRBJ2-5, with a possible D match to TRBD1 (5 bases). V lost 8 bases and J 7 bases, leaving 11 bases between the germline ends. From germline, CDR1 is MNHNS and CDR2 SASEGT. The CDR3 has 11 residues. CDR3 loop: CASWGDLTQYF. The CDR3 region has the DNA TGTGCCAGCTGGGGCGATCTGACCCAGTACTTC.

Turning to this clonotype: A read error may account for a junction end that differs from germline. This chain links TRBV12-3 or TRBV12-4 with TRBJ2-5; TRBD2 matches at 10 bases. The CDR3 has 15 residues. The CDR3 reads CASSLAGVAYNEQYF. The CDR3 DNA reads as TGTGCCAGCAGTCTAGCGGGGGTGGCCTACAATGAGCAGTACTTC.

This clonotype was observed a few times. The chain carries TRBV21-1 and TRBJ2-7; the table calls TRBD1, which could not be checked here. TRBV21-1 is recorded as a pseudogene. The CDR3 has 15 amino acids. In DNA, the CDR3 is TGTGCCAGCAGCAATTCTGGGGGCAGCTCCTACGAGCAGTACTTC. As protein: CASSNSGGSSYEQYF.

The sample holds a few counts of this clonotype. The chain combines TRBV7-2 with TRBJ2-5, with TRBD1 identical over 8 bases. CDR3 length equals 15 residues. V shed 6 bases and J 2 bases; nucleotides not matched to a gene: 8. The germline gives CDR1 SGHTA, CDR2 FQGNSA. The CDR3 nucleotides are TGTGCCAGCAGTGCCCTGGGACAGGATCAAGAGACCCAGTACTTC. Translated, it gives CASSALGQDQETQYF.

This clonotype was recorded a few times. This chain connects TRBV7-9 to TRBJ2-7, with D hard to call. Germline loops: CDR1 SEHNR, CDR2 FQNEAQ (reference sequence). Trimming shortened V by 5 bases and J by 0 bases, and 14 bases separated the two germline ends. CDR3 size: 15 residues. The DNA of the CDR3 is TGTGCCAGCAGCACCCACGGGCAGAGCTCCTACGAGCAGTACTTC. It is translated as CASSTHGQSSYEQYF.